This T cell receptor (beta chain) stems from a study of cytomegalovirus exposure and HLA in healthy donors. About this clone: Its target is not known.

Whole-study results and caveats: In a later analysis, at a false discovery rate of 0.05, some 15,000 TCR beta sequences were associated with HLA alleles. Among CMV-associated TCR beta chains, most appeared HLA-restricted in a later analysis. Some V segments, including TRBV6-2 and TRBV6-3, were excluded as indistinguishable.

The PCR employed 60 Vbeta primers together with 13 Jbeta primers. TCRdb's copy holds only in-frame clones and misses some; the assay was immunoSEQ multiplex PCR. The data hold under 200,000 clones, with about 76% observed a single time. V lost 5 bases, J lost 6 bases, and 11 bases stayed unmatched. Germline V CDR1 and CDR2: PRHDT, FYEKMQ (reference sequence). The CDR3 runs to 16 residues. This rearrangement joins TRBV13 to TRBJ2-1; 9 bases fit TRBD1. This receptor was identified in a male donor in good health and CMV-seropositive. Sample: PBMCs. In nucleotides, the CDR3 is TGTGCCAGCAGCAATCCTTCGGGACAGGGTACCAATGAGCAGTTCTTC. Residues: CASSNPSGQGTNEQFF.